A single sample is the source of the 27 T cell receptor beta chains below, sequenced in a study of shared clonotypes between healthy human individuals. Method: immunoSEQ multiplex PCR; TCRdb's copy keeps in-frame clones and lacks some. In the table there are about 980,000 clones, 60% to 85% of which are singletons. Sequencing used memory CD4+ T cells sorted from blood. Subset noted: CD45RA-negative fraction. These receptors were collected from a man between 18 and 35 years old in good health.

The rearrangement uses TRBV7-9 and TRBJ2-7, with D unclear. The CDR3 spans 15 residues. The germline V gene has CDR1 SEHNR and CDR2 FQNEAQ (reference sequence). V lost 5 bases, J lost 4 bases, and 18 bases lay in between. DNA of the CDR3: TGTGCCAGCAGCCCTGATCGTTTGAGAGGTTACGAGCAGTACTTC. Protein product: CASSPDRLRGYEQYF.

The rearrangement links TRBV18 to TRBJ1-2; TRBD1 might be the D (6 bases). V dropped 3 bases and J dropped 0 bases, with 14 bases sitting between them. Germline CDR1 KGHSH, CDR2 LQKENI. The CDR3 loop spans 16 amino acids. CDR3 nucleotide sequence: TGTGCCAGCTCACCGGACAGTAAAAGGACTAACTATGGCTACACCTTC. Translation: CASSPDSKRTNYGYTF.

The chain employs TRBV27 and TRBJ2-3, with a weak D call TRBD2 (7 bases). The CDR3 length is 16 residues. V was cut by 6 bases and J by 6 bases, with 22 bases left in between. Germline V gene lookup returns CDR1 MNHEY and CDR2 SMNVEV (reference sequence). The CDR3 DNA follows: TGTGCCAGCAGCCCTGGCTCGAGGGGGGGCGGGGATACGCAGTATTTT. Its protein is CASSPGSRGGGDTQYF.

This sequence joins TRBV25-1 and TRBJ1-3; D is possibly TRBD1 (5 bases). The CDR3 sequence is 14 residues long. Germline-derived CDR1 and CDR2 are MGHDK and SYGVNS. The V gene lost 8 bases and the J gene lost 0 bases, with 11 bases spanning the gap. CDR3 sequence: CASGGESSGNTIYF. The CDR3 DNA sequence: TGTGCCAGCGGGGGGGAGAGCTCTGGAAACACCATATATTTT.

This clone was detected only once. V usage is TRBV2 and J usage is TRBJ2-2, with 11 nucleotides matching TRBD2. CDR3 size: 14 residues. V was clipped by 6 bases and J by 6 bases; unmatched bases: 3. CDR1 and CDR2 from the germline V gene are SNHLY and FYNNEI. This CDR3 reads CASSVAGGPGELFF. DNA for the CDR3: TGTGCCAGCAGCGTAGCGGGAGGGCCCGGGGAGCTGTTTTTT.

This chain links TRBV6-1 with TRBJ1-1; possibly TRBD1 for D (6 bases). The CDR3 runs to 15 residues. V dropped 7 bases and J dropped 5 bases, with 20 bases sitting between them. The germline gives CDR1 MNHNS, CDR2 SASEGT. DNA of the CDR3: TGTGCCAGCACCGGGAGTACAGGGAGGGGGACTGAAGCTTTCTTT. Translating it yields CASTGSTGRGTEAFF.

J is TRBJ1-4 and V is TRBV2; weak D call: TRBD1 (5 bases). The CDR3 extends over 15 amino acids. Germline V gives CDR1 SNHLY, CDR2 FYNNEI. The V gene lost 3 bases and the J gene lost 5 bases, with 13 bases spanning the gap. CDR3 sequence (DNA): TGTGCCAGCAGTGACGGGCCCAGGGTAAATGAAAAACTGTTTTTT. Encoded protein: CASSDGPRVNEKLFF.

Of note for this clone: The sample carries other DNA sequences with the same CDR3. This sequence joins TRBV5-1 and TRBJ2-7, with TRBD1 matching over 8 bases. The CDR3 totals 14 residues. Trimming at V came to 4 bases and at J to 1 base, leaving 4 bases not matched to a gene. Germline CDR1 and CDR2: SGHRS and YFSETQ. Here the CDR3 reads CASSTGQGSYEQYF. The CDR3 DNA reads as TGCGCCAGCAGCACCGGACAGGGATCCTACGAGCAGTACTTC.

This clone was recorded once. This chain joins TRBV30 and TRBJ1-2; the D gene is possibly TRBD1 (5 bases). Trimming took 2 bases from V and 8 from J, leaving 15 bases between them. Germline V CDR1 and CDR2: GTSNPN, SVGIG (reference sequence). The CDR3 loop spans 13 amino acids. This chain's CDR3 is CAWSPGPTGGYTF. In nucleotides, the CDR3 is TGTGCCTGGAGTCCGGGGCCGACTGGAGGCTACACCTTC. The complete variable domain, with remaining parts taken from reference TRBV30 and TRBJ1-2, reads SQTIHQWPATLVQPVGSPLSLECTVEGTSNPNLYWYRQAAGRGLQLLFYSVGIGQISSEVPQNLSASRPQDRQFILSSKKLLLSDSGFYLCAWSPGPTGGYTFGSGTRLTVV.

The chain employs TRBV6-5 and TRBJ2-7, with 9 bases that match TRBD2. Germline loops: CDR1 MNHEY, CDR2 SVGAGI. V was clipped by 0 bases and J by 7 bases; unmatched bases: 7. The CDR3 is 15 amino acids. The CDR3 bases are TGTGCCAGCAGTTACTCGCGGGAGGGCCTGGGAGAGCAGTACTTC. Protein sequence: CASSYSREGLGEQYF.

V and J are TRBV19 and TRBJ1-2; 8 positions agree with TRBD1. The CDR3 consists of 15 residues. CDR1 and CDR2 (germline): LNHDA, SQIVND (reference sequence). V lost 10 bases and J lost 6; bases outside the gene matches: 16. CDR3 region: CATFYPGQGFHGYTF. CDR3 in DNA: TGTGCCACTTTTTACCCAGGACAGGGATTTCATGGCTACACCTTC. Full variable domain (missing parts from reference TRBV19 and TRBJ1-2): DGGITQSPKYLFRKEGQNVTLSCEQNLNHDAMYWYRQDPGQGLRLIYYSQIVNDFQKGDIAEGYSVSREKKESFPLTVTSAQKNPTAFYLCATFYPGQGFHGYTFGSGTRLTVV.

This chain connects TRBV6-5 to TRBJ2-7; perhaps TRBD1 as D (6 bases). Per germline, CDR1 MNHEY and CDR2 SVGAGI. The V gene lost 3 bases and the J gene lost 6 bases, with 15 bases spanning the gap. The CDR3 spans 14 residues. The CDR3 bases are TGTGCCAGCAGTTATTGGCAGGGGACCTCCGAGCAGTACTTC. It yields the protein CASSYWQGTSEQYF.

The chain combines TRBV28 with TRBJ2-7; D uncertain. Looked up from germline, CDR1 is MDHEN and CDR2 is SYDVKM. There are 14 residues in the CDR3. V lost 6 bases to trimming and J lost 3 bases, with 15 bases between them. The CDR3 nucleotides are TGTGCCAGCAGCTCGGTCGATGTTATCTACGAGCAGTACTTC. This translates into CASSSVDVIYEQYF. The complete variable domain, with remaining parts taken from reference TRBV28 and TRBJ2-7, reads DVKVTQSSRYLVKRTGEKVFLECVQDMDHENMFWYRQDPGLGLRLIYFSYDVKMKEKGDIPEGYSVSREKKERFSLILESASTNQTSMYLCASSSVDVIYEQYFGPGTRLTVT.

This chain joins TRBV18 and TRBJ2-6; D might be TRBD1 (6 bases). The CDR3 is 18 amino acids. CDR1 KGHSH and CDR2 LQKENI come from the germline V gene. Trimming stripped 3 bases from V and 1 base from J, with 16 bases between. Here the CDR3 reads CASSPRGSGSSGANVLTF. The CDR3, as DNA: TGTGCCAGCTCACCCAGGGGCTCAGGCTCGTCTGGGGCCAACGTCCTGACTTTC.

V usage is TRBV9 and J usage is TRBJ2-5; D is possibly TRBD2 (6 bases). Germline lookup yields CDR1 SGDLS and CDR2 YYNGEE. The CDR3 is made up of 13 amino acids. The ends were cut back, 4 bases at V and 7 bases at J, with 14 bases in the middle. CDR3 region: CASSRDSSGTQYF. DNA for the CDR3: TGTGCCAGCAGCCGGGACTCTTCGGGGACCCAGTACTTC.

The rearrangement joins TRBV5-1 to TRBJ2-5; 7 bases fit TRBD1. CDR1 and CDR2 (germline): SGHRS, YFSETQ. With V trimmed by 4 bases and J by 2 bases, 11 bases remained unmatched. CDR3 length equals 16 residues. In DNA form, the CDR3 reads TGCGCCAGCAGCAAAACAACCGGGACAGCGCAAGAGACCCAGTACTTC. It translates to CASSKTTGTAQETQYF.

This clone has just a few counts. The gene calls are TRBV6-5 and TRBJ1-2; a possible D gene is TRBD1 (6 bases). Trimming took 7 bases from V and 5 from J, leaving 17 bases between them. This CDR3 has 14 amino acids. Looked up from germline, CDR1 is MNHEY and CDR2 is SVGAGI. The CDR3 bases are TGTGCCAGCACCAAGGGACGGGGGGCTTATGGCTACACCTTC. It codes for CASTKGRGAYGYTF.

In DNA, the CDR3 is TGTGCCAGCACCCCCGGGGACAGGGGGCATGAGCAGTACTTC. Its protein product is CASTPGDRGHEQYF. The V gene is TRBV6-5, the J gene TRBJ2-7; 12 positions agree with TRBD1. CDR1 and CDR2 from the germline V gene are MNHEY and SVGAGI. The ends lost 7 bases at V and 7 bases at J; junction bases unmatched: 8. The CDR3 is 14 amino acids.

Only one count was recorded for this clone. The chain combines TRBV5-1 with TRBJ2-2; D is unresolved. The CDR3 totals 15 residues. Trimming cost V 0 bases and J 4 bases, with 10 bases left between them. Looked up from germline, CDR1 is SGHRS and CDR2 is YFSETQ. The CDR3 reads CASSLALLGTGELFF. CDR3 DNA sequence: TGCGCCAGCAGCTTGGCTCTCCTGGGCACCGGGGAGCTGTTTTTT.

This clone was picked up one time. CDR3 sequence: CASSSVRGGYGYTF. In nucleotides, the CDR3 is TGTGCCAGCAGCTCCGTAAGGGGAGGCTATGGCTACACCTTC. This chain connects TRBV11-2 to TRBJ1-2; D is possibly TRBD1 (5 bases). This CDR3 comprises 14 residues. In germline, CDR1 is SGHAT, CDR2 FQNNGV. V was pared by 4 bases and J by 4 bases, with 13 bases between.

The rearrangement uses TRBV19 and TRBJ2-5, with D possibly being TRBD2 (6 bases). This CDR3 comprises 14 residues. Trimming took 6 bases from V and 2 from J, leaving 13 bases between them. The germline V gene has CDR1 LNHDA and CDR2 SQIVND (reference sequence). The chain's CDR3 is CASSHGRGQETQYF. The CDR3 DNA follows: TGTGCCAGTAGCCATGGGCGGGGTCAAGAGACCCAGTACTTC.

The chain combines TRBV29-1 with TRBJ1-2; TRBD1 agrees at 9 bases. There are 15 residues in the CDR3. V was pared by 5 bases and J by 7 bases, with 14 bases of the junction left unmatched. Looked up from germline, CDR1 is SQVTM and CDR2 is ANQGSEA. CDR3 loop: CSVSGGTGLESGYTF. The CDR3 coding sequence is TGCAGCGTTTCTGGCGGGACAGGGTTAGAGTCTGGCTACACCTTC.

The chain joins TRBV6-6 to TRBJ2-3; TRBD2 might be the D (6 bases). The germline gives CDR1 MNHNY, CDR2 SVGAGI (reference sequence). V gave up 6 bases and J gave up 14 bases, with 21 bases separating them. This CDR3 spans 13 amino acids. The CDR3 bases are TGTGCCAGCAGCCTCTCTGGCGGGATCACAGTGTATTTT. Translation: CASSLSGGITVYF.

This chain joins TRBV5-1 and TRBJ1-2, with 7 bases that match TRBD1. The ends lost 0 bases at V and 2 bases at J; junction bases unmatched: 7. The germline CDR1 and CDR2 sequences are SGHRS and YFSETQ. This CDR3 is 16 amino acids long. The CDR3 loop reads CASSLASTGANYGYTF. In nucleotides, the CDR3 is TGCGCCAGCAGCTTGGCCTCTACAGGGGCAAACTATGGCTACACCTTC.

In this sample, this clone turned up many times. The chain employs TRBV25-1 and TRBJ1-1; D ambiguous. The CDR3 has 17 residues. Trimming pared 1 base from V and 4 bases from J, leaving 19 bases between. From germline, CDR1 is MGHDK and CDR2 SYGVNS. The CDR3 bases are TGTGCCAGCAGTGAATTTACCCGGAAGGGCCGGGTCACTGAAGCTTTCTTT. Translation gives CASSEFTRKGRVTEAFF.

The chain has TRBV18 and TRBJ2-2; no definite D call. V was cut by 3 bases and J by 2 bases, with 10 bases left in between. The CDR3 contains 15 residues. CDR1 KGHSH and CDR2 LQKENI come from the germline V gene. DNA for the CDR3: TGTGCCAGCTCACCCCAAAAACCCAACACCGGGGAGCTGTTTTTT. Translation: CASSPQKPNTGELFF.

This chain connects TRBV5-1 to TRBJ2-6; D gene unclear. Looked up from germline, CDR1 is SGHRS and CDR2 is YFSETQ. With 7 bases removed from V and 0 bases from J, the gap between germline ends came to 8 bases. The CDR3 covers 14 residues. CDR3 bases: TGCGCCAGCGGGATAGGCTCTGGGGCCAACGTCCTGACTTTC. This encodes CASGIGSGANVLTF. Full variable domain (remainder filled in from reference TRBV5-1 and TRBJ2-6): KAGVTQTPRYLIKTRGQQVTLSCSPISGHRSVSWYQQTPGQGLQFLFEYFSETQRNKGNFPGRFSGRQFSNSRSEMNVSTLELGDSALYLCASGIGSGANVLTFGAGSRLTVL.